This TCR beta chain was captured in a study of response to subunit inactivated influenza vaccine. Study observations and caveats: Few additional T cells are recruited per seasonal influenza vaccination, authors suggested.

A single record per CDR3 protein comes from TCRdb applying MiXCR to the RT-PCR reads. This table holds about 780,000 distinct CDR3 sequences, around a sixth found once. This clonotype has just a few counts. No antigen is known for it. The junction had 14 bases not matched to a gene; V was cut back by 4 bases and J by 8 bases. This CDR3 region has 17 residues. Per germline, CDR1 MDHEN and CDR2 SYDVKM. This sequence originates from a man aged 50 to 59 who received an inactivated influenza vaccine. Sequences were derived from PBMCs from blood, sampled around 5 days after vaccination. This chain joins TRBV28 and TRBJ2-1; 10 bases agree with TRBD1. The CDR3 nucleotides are TGTGCCAGCAGTTCATTTACCGGGACAGGGGACTTTCATGAGCAGTTCTTC. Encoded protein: CASSSFTGTGDFHEQFF.